Following are 23 T cell receptor beta chains from one sample sequenced in a study of blood T cell repertoires in COVID-19. The repertoire was sequenced with immunoSEQ multiplex PCR; TCRdb's copy has only in-frame clones and lacks some. The sample comprises 120,000 or so clones, 90% of which are singletons, and over 3.5% rests with the top ten. The sequenced material came from peripheral blood. Source of these receptors: a man between 50 and 59 years old with active COVID-19.

In its sample, this clone was seen a few times. This sequence joins TRBV6-5 and TRBJ2-1; no definite D call. This CDR3 region has 15 residues. Germline V lookup: CDR1 MNHEY, CDR2 SVGAGI. With 3 bases removed from V and 0 bases from J, the gap between germline ends came to 9 bases. The CDR3 protein is CASSYQSSSYNEQFF. The CDR3 region has the DNA TGTGCCAGCAGTTATCAGTCAAGCTCCTACAATGAGCAGTTCTTC.

Points on this clone: Relative to the germline gene, one junction end is altered; a read error may explain this. The chain has TRBV10-3 and TRBJ1-3; TRBD1 matches at 8 bases. CDR3 size: 11 residues. The V gene's germline CDR1 is ENHRY and CDR2 SYGVKD. This CDR3 reads CAISEGQGVNF. The DNA for the CDR3 is TGTGCCATCAGTGAGGGACAGGGTGTGAATTTT.

This chain links TRBV5-6 with TRBJ1-2; 8 bases match TRBD1. This CDR3 is built from 13 residues. CDR1 SGHDT and CDR2 YYEEEE come from the germline V gene. V was clipped by 1 base and J by 5 bases; unmatched bases: 1. CDR3 bases: TGTGCCAGCAGCTTGAACAGGGGGTATGGCTACACCTTC. Encoded protein: CASSLNRGYGYTF.

The CDR3 DNA reads as TGTGCCAGCAGCTTAGTGACCGGGACTGAGAATTCACCCCTCCACTTT. Its protein product is CASSLVTGTENSPLHF. This rearrangement joins TRBV7-8 to TRBJ1-6; TRBD1 is a possible D gene (5 bases). The CDR3 runs 16 residues. Germline lookup yields CDR1 SGHVS and CDR2 FQNEAQ. V lost 1 base and J lost 7, with 14 bases in between.

The rearrangement joins TRBV7-2 to TRBJ2-5; TRBD2 matches 13 bases. J gave up 1 base and V 5 bases, and 1 base lay outside the gene matches. Germline CDR1 reads SGHTA; CDR2 reads FQGNSA. The CDR3 totals 15 residues. The CDR3 sequence: CASSRTSGGQETQYF. In DNA, the CDR3 is TGTGCCAGCAGCCGGACTAGCGGGGGCCAAGAGACCCAGTACTTC.

The gene calls are TRBV9 and TRBJ2-2, with TRBD1 matching over 7 bases. The CDR3 extends over 15 amino acids. The V segment lost 3 bases and the J segment 4 bases; nucleotides outside the gene matches: 6. From germline, CDR1 is SGDLS and CDR2 YYNGEE. The DNA for the CDR3 is TGTGCCAGCAGCGCAATGGACAGGACCACCGGGGAGCTGTTTTTT. As protein: CASSAMDRTTGELFF. Using reference TRBV9 and TRBJ2-2 for the parts outside the CDR3, the full variable domain is DSGVTQTPKHLITATGQRVTLRCSPRSGDLSVYWYQQSLDQGLQFLIQYYNGEERAKGNILERFSAQQFPDLHSELNLSSLELGDSALYFCASSAMDRTTGELFFGEGSRLTVL.

CDR3 sequence: CASSQVTDTQYF. CDR3 bases: TGTGCCAGCAGCCAAGTAACAGATACGCAGTATTTT. The chain combines TRBV3-1 (or the pseudogene TRBV3-2) with TRBJ2-3; D gene ambiguous. CDR1 is LGHDT, CDR2 YNNKEL, per germline (reference sequence). V was trimmed by 1 base and J by 3 bases, leaving 2 bases between them. The CDR3 runs 12 residues.

Only one count was recorded for this clone. The gene calls are TRBV7-3 and TRBJ1-1, with a tentative D call TRBD1 (6 bases). The CDR3 is 13 residues long. Germline V lookup: CDR1 SGHTA, CDR2 FQGTGA. The V end was cut by 8 bases, the J end by 1 base, with 11 bases between. DNA for the CDR3: TGTGCCAGCGGGCAGGGGCCGAACACTGAAGCTTTCTTT. Its protein is CASGQGPNTEAFF.

The CDR3 coding sequence is TGTGCCACCCAATCGGGTGGGGGCGGGGGCACCGGGGAGCTGTTTTTT. It translates to CATQSGGGGGTGELFF. V usage is TRBV24-1 and J usage is TRBJ2-2, with D maybe TRBD2 (7 bases). V lost 9 bases and J 4 bases, leaving 20 bases between the germline ends. Germline CDR1 and CDR2: KGHDR and SFDVKD. The CDR3 is 16 amino acids.

The chain links TRBV5-4 to TRBJ2-2, with D tentatively TRBD1 (5 bases). There are 17 residues in the CDR3. With 2 bases removed from V and 2 bases from J, the gap between germline ends came to 16 bases. The germline gives CDR1 SGHNT, CDR2 YYREEE (reference sequence). The CDR3 is CASSFSAAGINTGELFF. The CDR3 DNA follows: TGTGCCAGCAGCTTCAGCGCGGCAGGGATTAACACCGGGGAGCTGTTTTTT.

V and J are TRBV6-5 and TRBJ2-7; D gene ambiguous. V was clipped by 0 bases and J by 3 bases, with 6 bases between them. This CDR3 has 13 amino acids. Germline CDR1 is MNHEY and CDR2 is SVGAGI. Here the CDR3 reads CASSYSIVYEQYF. For the CDR3, the DNA is TGTGCCAGCAGTTACTCGATAGTCTACGAGCAGTACTTC.

The chain has TRBV5-1 and TRBJ2-2; no clear D gene. Germline V gives CDR1 SGHRS, CDR2 YFSETQ. V was shortened by 3 bases and J by 8 bases, with 14 bases between the two germline ends. The CDR3 has 14 amino acids. The CDR3: CASSSMPNLGELFF. CDR3 nucleotide sequence: TGCGCCAGCAGCTCCATGCCGAACTTAGGGGAGCTGTTTTTT.

V usage is TRBV9 and J usage is TRBJ2-1, with TRBD2 identical over 7 bases. Germline CDR1 is SGDLS and CDR2 is YYNGEE. V lost 0 bases to trimming and J lost 4 bases; unmatched junction nucleotides: 4. The CDR3 covers 15 residues. CDR3 nucleotides: TGTGCCAGCAGCGTAGTTGGCGGGGGATACAATGAGCAGTTCTTC. It yields the protein CASSVVGGGYNEQFF.

In this sample, this clone turned up a few times. The rearrangement uses TRBV5-4 and TRBJ1-2, with TRBD1 identical over 9 bases. Germline V lookup: CDR1 SGHNT, CDR2 YYREEE (reference sequence). The CDR3 sequence is 15 residues long. The V segment lost 0 bases and the J segment 4 bases; nucleotides outside the gene matches: 4. The CDR3 reads CASSLGDREGYGYTF. The DNA of the CDR3 is TGTGCCAGCAGCTTGGGGGACAGGGAGGGCTATGGCTACACCTTC.

This chain links TRBV19 with TRBJ2-2; no definite D call. With 9 bases removed from V and 1 base from J, the gap between germline ends came to 9 bases. The CDR3 is made up of 13 amino acids. Germline CDR1 is LNHDA and CDR2 is SQIVND (reference sequence). This chain's CDR3 is CASMTGNTGELFF. The CDR3 DNA sequence: TGTGCCAGCATGACGGGGAACACCGGGGAGCTGTTTTTT.

The chain recombines TRBV18 with TRBJ1-2; 7 bases agree with TRBD1. The CDR3 runs 16 residues. V lost 4 bases and J lost 7; bases outside the gene matches: 15. Germline lookup yields CDR1 KGHSH and CDR2 LQKENI. CDR3 loop: CASSHGQDQAEGGYTF. The CDR3 DNA reads TGTGCCAGCTCACACGGACAGGACCAGGCTGAGGGTGGCTACACCTTC.

The chain carries TRBV6-6 and TRBJ2-3; tentatively, D is TRBD2 (5 bases). The CDR3 totals 13 residues. Looked up from germline, CDR1 is MNHNY and CDR2 is SVGAGI (reference sequence). The V gene lost 6 bases and the J gene lost 8 bases, with 15 bases spanning the gap. The CDR3 region is CASSPTSGGTQYF. The CDR3 nucleotides read TGTGCCAGCAGCCCTACCTCCGGAGGTACGCAGTATTTT.

This chain links TRBV2 with TRBJ1-5, with a weak D call TRBD1 (6 bases). Germline V gene lookup returns CDR1 SNHLY and CDR2 FYNNEI. V lost 5 bases to trimming and J lost 5 bases, with 10 bases between them. The length of the CDR3 is 13 residues. CDR3 sequence (DNA): TGTGCCAGCAGTTGGGACACTTATCAGCCCCAGCATTTT. This encodes CASSWDTYQPQHF. Combining the CDR3 with reference TRBV2 and TRBJ1-5 gives the whole variable domain EPEVTQTPSHQVTQMGQEVILRCVPISNHLYFYWYRQILGQKVEFLVSFYNNEISEKSEIFDDQFSVERPDGSNFTLKIRSTKLEDSAMYFCASSWDTYQPQHFGDGTRLSIL.

The gene calls are TRBV11-2 and TRBJ2-5; D might be TRBD2 (5 bases). V lost 5 bases and J 5 bases, leaving 18 bases between the germline ends. The CDR3 extends over 15 amino acids. Germline V lookup: CDR1 SGHAT, CDR2 FQNNGV. CDR3 nucleotides: TGTGCCAGCAGCCGCACCGGGCCCAGAGGGGAGACCCAGTACTTC. It specifies CASSRTGPRGETQYF.

The chain couples TRBV19 to TRBJ2-7; TRBD2 is a possible D gene (6 bases). The CDR3 length is 13 residues. The germline V gene encodes CDR1 LNHDA and CDR2 SQIVND (reference sequence). Trimming left V 5 bases short and J 3 bases short, with 11 bases between. This chain's CDR3 is CASSPRESYEQYF. The DNA for the CDR3 is TGTGCCAGTAGTCCCCGGGAGAGCTACGAGCAGTACTTC.

CDR3 sequence (DNA): TGTGCCAGCAGGGATCTCACAGGGGCTGGAGGTGGCTACACCTTC. Its translation is CASRDLTGAGGGYTF. The chain links TRBV3-1 (or the pseudogene TRBV3-2) to TRBJ1-2; 7 bases match TRBD1. V shed 6 bases, J shed 7 bases, and the junction held 14 bases outside the gene matches. The CDR3 runs 15 residues. Germline lookup yields CDR1 LGHDT and CDR2 YNNKEL (reference sequence).

V gene TRBV18 combines with J gene TRBJ2-7, with TRBD2 matching 13 bases. V dropped 3 bases and J dropped 6; count of bases not matched to a gene: 5. The V gene's germline CDR1 is KGHSH and CDR2 LQKENI. The CDR3 runs to 15 residues. CDR3 sequence: CASSPGTSGMGEQYV. The CDR3 nucleotides are TGTGCCAGCTCACCCGGGACTAGCGGGATGGGCGAGCAGTACGTC.

V is TRBV27 and J is TRBJ2-1, with TRBD1 matching 7 bases. The CDR3 loop spans 17 amino acids. V gave up 7 bases and J gave up 3 bases; unmatched junction bases: 15. The germline gives CDR1 MNHEY, CDR2 SMNVEV (reference sequence). Written as DNA, the CDR3 is TGTGCCAGCACCCTGGCGGCAGGGGGTCTGGACTACAATGAGCAGTTCTTC. Its protein product is CASTLAAGGLDYNEQFF.